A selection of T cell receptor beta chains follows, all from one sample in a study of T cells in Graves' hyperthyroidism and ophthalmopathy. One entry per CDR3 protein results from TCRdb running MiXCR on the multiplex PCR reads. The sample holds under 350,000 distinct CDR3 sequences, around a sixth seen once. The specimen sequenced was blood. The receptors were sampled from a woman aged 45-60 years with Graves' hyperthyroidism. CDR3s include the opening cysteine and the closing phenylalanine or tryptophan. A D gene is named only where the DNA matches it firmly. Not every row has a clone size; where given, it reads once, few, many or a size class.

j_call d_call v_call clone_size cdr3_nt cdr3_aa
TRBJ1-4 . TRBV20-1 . TGCAGTGCCCCCGGAACCGGAGCGGAAAAACTGTTTTTT CSAPGTGAEKLFF
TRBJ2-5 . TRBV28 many TGTGCCAGCAGTTCAATCTACGGCAACCAAGAGACCCAGTACTTC CASSSIYGNQETQYF
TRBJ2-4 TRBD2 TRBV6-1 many TGTGCCAGCAGGGGGACTAGCGGGGGTAGGTTTAGAAACATTCAGTACTTC CASRGTSGGRFRNIQYF
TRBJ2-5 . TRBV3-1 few TGTGCCAGCAGCCAAGCGAAAGAGACCCAGTACTTC CASSQAKETQYF
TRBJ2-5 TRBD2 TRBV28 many TGTGCCAGCACCAAACGGGGACTAGCGGGAGGAGGGAAGGAGACCCAGTACTTC CASTKRGLAGGGKETQYF
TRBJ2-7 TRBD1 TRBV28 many TGTGCCAGCAGTTCCCGGGACAGGGAAGGGGAGCAGTACTTC CASSSRDREGEQYF
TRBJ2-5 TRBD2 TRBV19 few TGTGCCAGTAGTGGGACTAGCGGGAGGCGAAGGGCCCAAGAGACCCAGTACTTC CASSGTSGRRRAQETQYF
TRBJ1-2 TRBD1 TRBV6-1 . TGTGCCAGCAGTGCCTCGACAGGGGAAAACTATGGCTACACCTTC CASSASTGENYGYTF
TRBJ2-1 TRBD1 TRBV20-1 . TGCAGTGCTAGGGACAGGGTCTCGGACAATGAGCAGTTCTTC CSARDRVSDNEQFF
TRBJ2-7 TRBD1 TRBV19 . TGTGCCAGTAGATCCTGGACAGGGGATTACGAGCAGTACTTC CASRSWTGDYEQYF
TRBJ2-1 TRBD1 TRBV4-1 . TGCGCCAGCAGTACGAGGCAGGGGGCCTACAATGAGCAGTTCTTC CASSTRQGAYNEQFF
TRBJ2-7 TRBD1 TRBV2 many TGTGCCAGCAGTGATTCCTGGCCGGGACAGGACTCCTACGAGCAGTACTTC CASSDSWPGQDSYEQYF
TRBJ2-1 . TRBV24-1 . TGTGCCACCAGCAGGGAGTCGGTCTACAATGAGCAGTTCTTC CATSRESVYNEQFF
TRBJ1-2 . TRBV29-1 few TGCAGCGTTGAAAGGACACCTGGGGGCTACACCTTC CSVERTPGGYTF
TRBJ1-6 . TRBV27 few TGTGCCAGCAAGGAAAGCTCCTATAATTCACCCCTCCACTTT CASKESSYNSPLHF
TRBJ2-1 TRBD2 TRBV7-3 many TGTGCCAGCAGCTTGGTACTAGCGGGGGCCAATGAGCAGTTCTTC CASSLVLAGANEQFF
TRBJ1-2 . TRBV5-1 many TGCGCCAGCAGTACGACAGTTAACTATGGCTACACCTTC CASSTTVNYGYTF
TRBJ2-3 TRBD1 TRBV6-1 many TGTGCCAGCAGGGACAGGGCGGGCACAGATACGCAGTATTTT CASRDRAGTDTQYF
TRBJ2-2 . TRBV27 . TGTGCCAGCACCATGAACACCGGGGAGCTGTTTTTT CASTMNTGELFF
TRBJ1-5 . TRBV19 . TGTGCCAGCCTAGGACAGCTCAATCAGCCCCAGCATTTT CASLGQLNQPQHF
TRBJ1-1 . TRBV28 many TGTGCCAGCAGGAACAGGGACGCTCTTTACACTGAAGCTTTCTTT CASRNRDALYTEAFF
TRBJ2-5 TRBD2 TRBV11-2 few TGTGCCAGCAGCTTATATCTAGCGGGATTAGAGACCCAGTACTTC CASSLYLAGLETQYF
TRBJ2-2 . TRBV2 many TGTGCCAAAGGGAGGACAATCCTGAACACCGGGGAGCTGTTTTTT CAKGRTILNTGELFF
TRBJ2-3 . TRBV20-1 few TGCAGTGCTAGAGGGGAGTACACAGATACGCAGTATTTT CSARGEYTDTQYF
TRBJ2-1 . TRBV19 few TGTGCCAGTAGTATAAGACGGGCTACCGATGAGCAGTTCTTC CASSIRRATDEQFF
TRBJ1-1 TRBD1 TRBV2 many TGTGCCGGGGACAGGGACACTGAAGCTTTCTTT CAGDRDTEAFF
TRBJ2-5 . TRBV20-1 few TGCAGTGCCCCTAAACGGGGCCTACAAGAGACCCAGTACTTC CSAPKRGLQETQYF
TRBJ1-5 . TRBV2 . TGTGTCAGCAGCGGGGATAGCAATCAGCCCCAGCATTTT CVSSGDSNQPQHF
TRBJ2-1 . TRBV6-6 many TGTGCCAGCAGTTACGACAGTTACTCCTACAATGAGCAGTTCTTC CASSYDSYSYNEQFF
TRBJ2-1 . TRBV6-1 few TGTGCCGGGCGACTAGTCCACCCCCACAATGAGCAGTTCTTC CAGRLVHPHNEQFF
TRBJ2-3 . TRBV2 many TGTGCCAGCAAACAGGGAAGTGTTTACGATACGCAGTATTTT CASKQGSVYDTQYF
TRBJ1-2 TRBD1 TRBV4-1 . TGCGCCACCTCGGGACAGAGAAGAGGCTACACCTTC CATSGQRRGYTF
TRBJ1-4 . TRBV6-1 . TGTGCCAGCAGTGATTACAGGGACGATGAAAAACTGTTTTTT CASSDYRDDEKLFF
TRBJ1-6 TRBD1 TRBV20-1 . TGCAGTGCTAGCTCCCCCACTCCAGGGGGCGCGGATTCACCCCTCCACTTT CSASSPTPGGADSPLHF
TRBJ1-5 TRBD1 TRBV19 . TGTGCCAGTAGTACAGGGGGCACTGGTCAGCCCCAGCATTTT CASSTGGTGQPQHF
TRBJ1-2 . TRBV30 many TGTGCCTGGAGCCCGGGGAACTATGGCTACACCTTC CAWSPGNYGYTF
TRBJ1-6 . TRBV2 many TGTGCCAGCAGTGACGACATCTTAGGCCTCCACTTT CASSDDILGLHF
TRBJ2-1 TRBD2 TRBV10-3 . TGTGCCATCAACATCGAGCGGGAGGCCGTTTCGGGTGAGCAGTTCTTC CAINIEREAVSGEQFF
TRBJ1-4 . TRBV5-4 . TGTGCCAGCAGCTTCGCCGGGGACCACTATGAAAAACTGTTTTTT CASSFAGDHYEKLFF
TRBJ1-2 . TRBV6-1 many TGTGCCAGCAGTAACGGGCCTAACTATGGCTACACCTTC CASSNGPNYGYTF
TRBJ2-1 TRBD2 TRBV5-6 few TGTGCCAGCAGTTCGGGGACTTTTAGCGGGCGCTACAATGAGCAGTTCTTC CASSSGTFSGRYNEQFF
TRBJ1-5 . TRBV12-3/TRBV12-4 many TGTGCCAGTCGTGGCCAAGGGGATTATCAGCCCCAGCATTTT CASRGQGDYQPQHF
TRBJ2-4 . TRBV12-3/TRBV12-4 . TGTGCCAGCAGTTTTCAGGAGACAGCCAAAAACATTCAGTACTTC CASSFQETAKNIQYF
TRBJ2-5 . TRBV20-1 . TGCAGTGCCCGAACACCGTTGGGAGAGACCCAGTACTTC CSARTPLGETQYF
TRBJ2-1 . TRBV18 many TGTGCCAGCTCACCTTGGACAGATAGGGAGCAGTTCTTC CASSPWTDREQFF
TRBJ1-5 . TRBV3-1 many TGTGCCAGCAGCCAAGTTAGAGGAACAGCCCAGCATTTT CASSQVRGTAQHF
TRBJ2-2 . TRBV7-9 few TGTGCCAGCAGCGCTGATACGGGTTTTTACACCGGGGAGCTGTTTTTT CASSADTGFYTGELFF
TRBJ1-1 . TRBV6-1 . TGTGCCAGCACAGATAGAATGAACACTGAAGCTTTCTTT CASTDRMNTEAFF